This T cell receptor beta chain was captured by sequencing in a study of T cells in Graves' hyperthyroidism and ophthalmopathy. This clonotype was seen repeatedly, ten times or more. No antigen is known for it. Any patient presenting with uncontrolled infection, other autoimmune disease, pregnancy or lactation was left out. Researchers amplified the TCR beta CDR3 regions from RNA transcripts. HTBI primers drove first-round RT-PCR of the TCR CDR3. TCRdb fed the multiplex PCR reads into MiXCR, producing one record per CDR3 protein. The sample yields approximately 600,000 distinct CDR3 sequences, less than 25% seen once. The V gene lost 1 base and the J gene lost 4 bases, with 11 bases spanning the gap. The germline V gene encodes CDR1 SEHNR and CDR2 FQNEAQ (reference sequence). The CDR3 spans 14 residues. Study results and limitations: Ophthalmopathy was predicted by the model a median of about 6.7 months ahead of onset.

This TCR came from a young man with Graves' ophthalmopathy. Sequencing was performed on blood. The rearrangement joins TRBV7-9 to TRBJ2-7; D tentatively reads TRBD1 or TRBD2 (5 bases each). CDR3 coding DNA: TGTGCCAGCAGCTTAGGCAGGGACGGATACGAGCAGTACTTC. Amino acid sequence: CASSLGRDGYEQYF.